The clone carrying this T cell receptor beta chain was observed at least ten times. Unique molecular identifiers featured in how the TCRbeta library was prepared. MiXCR, run by TCRdb on the PCR reads, gives a single entry per CDR3 protein. The sample lists 190,000 or so distinct CDR3 sequences; roughly 6.8% were seen once. The data derive from a study of T-cell reconstitution after alpha-beta-depleted transplantation in children. This sequence was found in a human donor who donated a stem cell graft to a child with Wiskott-Aldrich syndrome. The specimen was PBMCs from the stem cell graft donor, collected from the stem cell graft.

In nucleotides, the CDR3 is TGTGCCAGCAGCTCAGACTGGCGCACTGAAGCTTTCTTT. Amino acids: CASSSDWRTEAFF. The V and J genes are TRBV7-9 and TRBJ1-1, with no clear D. The germline CDR1 and CDR2 sequences are SEHNR and FQNEAQ (reference sequence). V was shortened by 4 bases and J by 4 bases, with 10 bases between the two germline ends. The CDR3 totals 13 residues.